Given below is one TCR beta chain in context. Its antigen is as yet unknown. Germline V gene data show CDR1 as DFQATT and CDR2 as SNEGSKA (reference sequence). This CDR3 is built from 13 residues. Trimming took 4 bases from V and 2 from J, leaving 12 bases between them. The data stem from a study of blood T cells in healthy people across ages. Study-wide findings and caveats: Expanded clonotype shifts may have been confounded, as the donors had an unknown CMV status. Correlation between TCR beta diversity and naive T cell percentage was strong. Investigators treated diversity estimates from one million T cells as underestimates.

For the second PCR, which ran for about 6 to 11 cycles, a sample-barcoded 5' primer and a J-beta primer mix were used. TCRdb analysed the 5' RACE reads with MiXCR anew, one entry per CDR3 protein. This table holds 1,500,000 or so distinct CDR3 sequences, approximately 42% found once. The chain recombines TRBV20-1 with TRBJ2-7; unclear D gene. Specimen: blood. The clonotype was recovered from a woman between 18 and 29 years old in good health. CDR3 amino acids: CSATPGFTYEQYF. Here the CDR3 DNA reads TGCAGTGCTACTCCGGGTTTCACCTACGAGCAGTACTTC.